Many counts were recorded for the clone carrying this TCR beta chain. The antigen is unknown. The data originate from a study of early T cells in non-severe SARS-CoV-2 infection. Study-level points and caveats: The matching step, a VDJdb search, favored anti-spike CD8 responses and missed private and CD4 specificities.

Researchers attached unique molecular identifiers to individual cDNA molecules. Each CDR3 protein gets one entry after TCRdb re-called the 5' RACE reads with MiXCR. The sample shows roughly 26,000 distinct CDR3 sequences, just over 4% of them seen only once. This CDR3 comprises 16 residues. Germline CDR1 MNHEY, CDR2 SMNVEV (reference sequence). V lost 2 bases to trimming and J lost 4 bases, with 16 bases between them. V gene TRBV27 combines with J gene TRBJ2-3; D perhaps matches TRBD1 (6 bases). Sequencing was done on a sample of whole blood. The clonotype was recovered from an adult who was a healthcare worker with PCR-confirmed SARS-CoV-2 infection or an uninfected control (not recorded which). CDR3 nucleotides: TGTGCCAGCAGTTTAAACCTCTGGGACACCGCAGATACGCAGTATTTT. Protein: CASSLNLWDTADTQYF.